These 10 T cell receptor beta chains share one sample of origin, sequenced in a study of cytomegalovirus exposure and HLA in healthy donors. Both 60 Vbeta primers and 13 Jbeta primers went into the PCR. TCRdb's table, derived via immunoSEQ multiplex PCR, lists solely in-frame clones and lacks some. This sample has about 160,000 clones, with 79% found just once. Sequencing was done on a sample of PBMCs. The source of these receptors is a middle-aged man in good health and CMV-seronegative.

As for this clone: An end of the junction differs from the germline gene, which may be a read error. The rearrangement joins TRBV7-7 to TRBJ2-2; 11 bases fit TRBD2. Germline V CDR1 and CDR2: SSHAT, FNYEAQ (reference sequence). The CDR3 covers 16 residues. The DNA for the CDR3 is TGTGCTAGCAGCTTAGGGACTAGCGGGAACACCGGGGAGCTGTTTTTT. Translating gives CASSLGTSGNTGELFF.

J is TRBJ2-3 and V is TRBV4-3, with D tentatively TRBD1 (5 bases). The CDR3 covers 16 residues. Germline V gene sequence: CDR1 LGHNA, CDR2 YSLEER. V was cut by 4 bases and J by 5 bases, with 19 bases left in between. The CDR3 protein is CASSPNPVGAVDTQYF. The CDR3, as DNA: TGCGCCAGCAGCCCGAACCCCGTAGGGGCGGTAGATACGCAGTATTTT.

This chain connects TRBV19 to TRBJ2-3; 11 bases fit TRBD1. CDR1 and CDR2 from the germline V gene are LNHDA and SQIVND (reference sequence). The ends lost 3 bases at V and 3 bases at J; junction bases unmatched: 5. This CDR3 contains 16 residues. CDR3 sequence (DNA): TGTGCCAGTAGTATCCCCGGGACAGGGGGAACAGATACGCAGTATTTT. Translating it yields CASSIPGTGGTDTQYF.

The chain has TRBV5-1 and TRBJ1-2; the D gene is possibly TRBD1 (6 bases). Deletions cut 3 bases from V and 4 bases from J, with 16 bases between. The germline V gene encodes CDR1 SGHRS and CDR2 YFSETQ. The CDR3 has 15 residues. The CDR3 sequence is CASSSVSQGVYGYTF. The DNA for the CDR3 is TGCGCCAGCAGCTCCGTCTCACAGGGCGTCTATGGCTACACCTTC. The full variable domain, its missing parts supplied by reference TRBV5-1 and TRBJ1-2, is KAGVTQTPRYLIKTRGQQVTLSCSPISGHRSVSWYQQTPGQGLQFLFEYFSETQRNKGNFPGRFSGRQFSNSRSEMNVSTLELGDSALYLCASSSVSQGVYGYTFGSGTRLTVV.

This clone was picked up one time. The chain joins TRBV19 to TRBJ2-6, with a weak D call TRBD2 (5 bases). V lost 8 bases and J lost 0, with 5 bases in between. The CDR3 is made up of 13 amino acids. Germline V gene sequence: CDR1 LNHDA, CDR2 SQIVND (reference sequence). CDR3 in DNA: TGTGCCAGTCGGGGCTCTGGGGCCAACGTCCTGACTTTC. Its protein product is CASRGSGANVLTF.

This rearrangement joins TRBV28 to TRBJ2-1; 8 bases agree with TRBD2. Unmatched junction bases numbered 6, after V lost 6 bases and J lost 8 bases. This CDR3 has 13 amino acids. The germline V gene has CDR1 MDHEN and CDR2 SYDVKM. CDR3 sequence reads: CASRRPGGDEQFF. The CDR3 region has the DNA TGTGCCAGCAGACGACCCGGGGGGGATGAGCAGTTCTTC.

The chain has TRBV7-2 and TRBJ2-7, with 9 bases lining up with TRBD2. The length of the CDR3 is 18 residues. With V trimmed by 1 base and J by 2 bases, 12 bases remained unmatched. Per germline, CDR1 SGHTA and CDR2 FQGNSA. CDR3 residues: CASSLEGSGSFKTYEQYF. The DNA for the CDR3 is TGTGCCAGCAGCTTAGAAGGTAGCGGGAGTTTCAAGACCTACGAGCAGTACTTC.

This sequence joins TRBV4-1 and TRBJ1-3, with D uncertain. CDR3 length: 16 residues. V shed 0 bases and J shed 4 bases, with 13 bases lying between them. Germline values: CDR1 MGHRA, CDR2 YSYEKL. For the CDR3, the DNA is TGCGCCAGCAGCCAAGATCCATGGGGAGGCGGAAACACCATATATTTT. The encoded protein is CASSQDPWGGGNTIYF.

Note on this clone: The junction departs from the called germline gene at one end, perhaps through a read error. The rearrangement links TRBV28 to TRBJ1-2, with a possible D match to TRBD1 (5 bases). CDR1 is MDHEN and CDR2 is SYDVKM in the germline V gene. The CDR3 runs 13 residues. The CDR3 DNA reads TGTACCAGCAGTCCACAGGTTATTCGCGGCTACACCTTC. This sequence encodes CTSSPQVIRGYTF.

This clone was counted only a few times. The chain carries TRBV25-1 and TRBJ2-7; D possibly corresponds to TRBD2 (7 bases). In germline, CDR1 is MGHDK, CDR2 SYGVNS. The CDR3 is made up of 14 amino acids. Trimming removed 3 bases from V and 3 bases from J, with 12 bases in between. The DNA for the CDR3 is TGTGCCAGCAGTGAGGAGGGGGGGGGCTACGAGCAGTACTTC. Translating it yields CASSEEGGGYEQYF.